The 11 T cell receptor beta chains below were found in one sample sequenced in a study of T cells in Graves' hyperthyroidism and ophthalmopathy. The TCR beta CDR3 regions underwent amplification using RNA transcripts as the source. An initial round of RT-PCR targeting the TCR CDR3 relied on the HTBI primer set. TCRdb ran MiXCR on the multiplex PCR reads and lists one entry per CDR3 protein. The sample holds hundreds of thousands of distinct CDR3 sequences; 45% are singletons and the top ten take about 7%. What was sequenced was peripheral blood or thyroid tissue (not recorded which). Receptors originate from an adult man with Graves' disease, either hyperthyroidism or ophthalmopathy (not recorded which).

This sequence joins TRBV7-2 and TRBJ2-6, with 9 bases that match TRBD1. Per germline, CDR1 SGHTA and CDR2 FQGNSA. CDR3 size: 15 residues. J was trimmed by 13 bases and V by 5 bases; bases with no gene match: 12. In DNA, the CDR3 is TGTGCCAGCAGCACCCAGACAGGGGGTAGCAATGTCCTGACTTTC. Translation gives CASSTQTGGSNVLTF.

This chain connects TRBV10-2 to TRBJ1-1; 11 bases map to TRBD1. Germline V gene lookup returns CDR1 WSHSY and CDR2 SAAADI. This CDR3 contains 14 residues. The V gene end was trimmed by 6 bases and the J gene end by 1 base; junction bases not matched to a gene: 1. The DNA for the CDR3 is TGCGCCAGCAGGGGGACAGGGGGGAACACTGAAGCTTTCTTT. Its translation is CASRGTGGNTEAFF.

This clonotype was seen a handful of times. The chain is built from TRBV5-1 and TRBJ1-4, with 7 bases aligning to TRBD1. Per germline, CDR1 SGHRS and CDR2 YFSETQ. This CDR3 spans 14 amino acids. The V gene end was trimmed by 0 bases and the J gene end by 7 bases; junction bases not matched to a gene: 3. This CDR3 reads CASSLGQGFEKLFF. CDR3 bases: TGCGCCAGCAGCTTGGGACAGGGTTTTGAAAAACTGTTTTTT.

The gene calls are TRBV29-1 and TRBJ2-7; no definite D call. Trimming removed 0 bases from V and 5 bases from J, with 20 bases in between. The length of the CDR3 is 16 residues. Germline V gene data show CDR1 as SQVTM and CDR2 as ANQGSEA. CDR3 loop: CSVEDLRGTQMHEQYF. The DNA of the CDR3 is TGCAGCGTTGAAGATCTTAGAGGTACACAGATGCACGAGCAGTACTTC.

In this sample, this clonotype turned up a few times. The chain combines TRBV29-1 with TRBJ1-4, with 11 bases lining up with TRBD1. CDR1 is SQVTM, CDR2 ANQGSEA, per germline. With 3 bases clipped from V and 8 bases from J, the junction kept 2 bases outside the gene matches. The CDR3 runs 13 residues. CDR3 amino acids: CSVEGQGGEKLFF. The CDR3 DNA reads TGCAGCGTTGAGGGACAGGGGGGCGAAAAACTGTTTTTT.

This clonotype was counted only a few times. The J gene is TRBJ1-3, the V gene TRBV20-1, with D unresolved. The CDR3 runs 13 residues. In germline, CDR1 is DFQATT, CDR2 SNEGSKA (reference sequence). Trimming removed 4 bases from V and 7 bases from J, with 14 bases in between. The CDR3 nucleotides read TGCAGTGCTAAAGGGTCAGCCCATAACACCATATATTTT. Translated, it gives CSAKGSAHNTIYF.

This clonotype appeared a few times. Just one base apart from a much larger clone, this may be a read error. The V and J genes are TRBV4-2 and TRBJ2-5; 8 nucleotides line up with TRBD2. The V gene's germline CDR1 is LGHNA and CDR2 YNFKEQ. The CDR3 has 14 residues. The junction had 4 bases not matched to a gene; V was cut back by 6 bases and J by 1 base. As DNA, the CDR3 is TGTGCCAGCAGACCAACTAGCGGCCAAGAGACCCAGTACTTC. This sequence encodes CASRPTSGQETQYF.

This sequence joins TRBV6-5 and TRBJ1-2; no definite D call. Trimming cost V 2 bases and J 8 bases, with 12 bases left between them. This CDR3 has 13 amino acids. Germline CDR1 MNHEY, CDR2 SVGAGI. The CDR3 DNA follows: TGTGCCAGCAGTTACGAGGGCGCTAGAGGCTACACCTTC. Translation gives CASSYEGARGYTF.

This clonotype occurred many times. The V gene is TRBV14, the J gene TRBJ1-1; D is possibly TRBD1 (6 bases). Germline CDR1 SGHDN, CDR2 FVKESK. The CDR3 has 13 residues. Trimming removed 5 bases from V and 5 bases from J, with 12 bases in between. This CDR3 reads CASSLKTGTEAFF. DNA for the CDR3: TGTGCCAGCAGCTTAAAGACAGGAACTGAAGCTTTCTTT.

This clonotype was counted at least ten times. The chain uses TRBV29-1 and TRBJ1-1, with 12 bases matching TRBD1. This CDR3 region has 14 residues. The germline gives CDR1 SQVTM, CDR2 ANQGSEA. The junction had 6 bases not matched to a gene; V was cut back by 7 bases and J by 3 bases. CDR3 amino acids: CSGDRGPLDTEAFF. In DNA form, the CDR3 reads TGCAGCGGGGACAGGGGGCCCCTAGACACTGAAGCTTTCTTT.

The CDR3 coding sequence is TGTGCCAGTAGAATAAGGACTGGACAGCCCCAGCATTTT. As protein: CASRIRTGQPQHF. The rearrangement links TRBV19 to TRBJ1-5; D ambiguous. Trimming stripped 6 bases from V and 7 bases from J, with 13 bases between. CDR3 length equals 13 residues. Germline loops: CDR1 LNHDA, CDR2 SQIVND (reference sequence).